This entry concerns a single T cell receptor beta chain. Its antigen remains unknown. CDR3 length: 15 amino acids. V dropped 7 bases and J dropped 2; count of bases not matched to a gene: 6. Germline CDR1 is ENHRY and CDR2 is SYGVKD. Method: immunoSEQ multiplex PCR; TCRdb's copy keeps in-frame clones and lacks some. In the table there are tens of thousands of clones, around 80% of which are singletons. This specimen comes from a study of PD-L1 blockade in urothelial cancer. Study-level findings and limits: Those with durable benefit had larger increases in tumor-associated blood clones at 3 weeks.

Sequences were derived from PBMCs, sampled around atezolizumab (anti-PD-L1) treatment. The gene calls are TRBV10-3 and TRBJ2-2, with 8 bases aligning to TRBD1. The sequence was collected from a man aged 55 to 70 with urothelial cancer. The CDR3 nucleotides are TGTGCCATCAACACCGGGACAGGCAACACCGGGGAGCTGTTTTTT. This sequence encodes CAINTGTGNTGELFF.